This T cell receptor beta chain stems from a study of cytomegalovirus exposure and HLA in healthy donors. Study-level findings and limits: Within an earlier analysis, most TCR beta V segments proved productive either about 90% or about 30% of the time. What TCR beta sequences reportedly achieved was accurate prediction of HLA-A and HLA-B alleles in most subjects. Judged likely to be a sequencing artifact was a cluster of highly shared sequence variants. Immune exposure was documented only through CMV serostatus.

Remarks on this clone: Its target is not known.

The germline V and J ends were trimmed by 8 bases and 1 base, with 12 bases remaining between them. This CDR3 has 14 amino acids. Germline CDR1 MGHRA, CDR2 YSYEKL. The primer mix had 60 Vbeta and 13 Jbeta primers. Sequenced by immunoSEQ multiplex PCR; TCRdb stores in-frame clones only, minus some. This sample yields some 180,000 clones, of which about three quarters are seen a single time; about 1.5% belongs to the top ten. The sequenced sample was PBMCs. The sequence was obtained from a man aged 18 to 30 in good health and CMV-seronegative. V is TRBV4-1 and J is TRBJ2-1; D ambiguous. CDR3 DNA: TGCGCCAGCGTAGGTCTAGTTTCCTACAATGAGCAGTTCTTC. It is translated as CASVGLVSYNEQFF.